This TCR beta chain was sequenced in a study of long-term antiretroviral therapy in people with HIV. Study outcomes and limitations: Documentation of ART adherence, viral resistance or therapy changes was absent. Blood draws took place between about 2004 and 2017 and possibly involved older ART regimens. Diversity increased after ART yet remained lower than in transplant donor controls. Repertoires from HIV showed CDR3 length ranges narrower than those of controls.

immunoSEQ v3.0 was run at survey level. This table comes from immunoSEQ multiplex PCR, and its TCRdb copy is limited to in-frame clones, with some not included. The sample lists roughly 9,800 clones, 70% to 90% occurring once. V lost 2 bases to trimming and J lost 0 bases, with 10 bases between them. The CDR3 sequence is 15 residues long. CDR1 and CDR2 (germline): SGHVS, FNYEAQ. In this sample, this clone is medium-sized (0.01 to 0.1%). Antigen specificity is unknown. The V and J genes are TRBV7-6 and TRBJ1-1, with D possibly TRBD1 on 5 matching bases. This TCR was sampled from a middle-aged man with HIV. This specimen was unsorted PBMCs, taken 0.7 years after starting antiretroviral therapy. CDR3: CASSLPPGMNTEAFF. CDR3 nucleotide sequence: TGTGCCAGCAGCTTACCACCAGGGATGAACACTGAAGCTTTCTTT.